Here is one T cell receptor beta chain with its context. What it binds is unknown. CDR1 is DFQATT and CDR2 is SNEGSKA in the germline V gene (reference sequence). With 3 bases removed from V and 1 base from J, the gap between germline ends came to 19 bases. CDR3 length: 17 residues. TCRdb recomputed calls from the reads with MiXCR, one row per CDR3 protein. The sample consists of just under 65,000 distinct CDR3 sequences, around 49% of them appearing once. This record comes from a study of type 1 regulatory T cells. Study overall: T-allo10 is an in vitro-generated, Tr1-enriched CD4 T cell product specific for alloantigen. General study points: Compared with non-Tr1 cells, Tr1 cells showed a narrower TCR repertoire.

The source material was cultured non-Tr1 T cells, either the whole culture or a sorted T cell fraction (not recorded which). V is TRBV20-1 and J is TRBJ1-5; D is possibly TRBD1 (5 bases). This TCR derives from a human donor in good health. CDR3 sequence reads: CSASGQGFSGSNQPQHF. CDR3 sequence (DNA): TGCAGTGCTAGTGGGCAGGGTTTTTCAGGAAGCAATCAGCCCCAGCATTTT.